Given below is one TCR beta chain in context. This entry comes from a study of blood T cell repertoires in COVID-19. Study-level information: COVID-19 samples from acute and convalescent phases originated in the United States, Italy and Spain. PBMCs, B-cell-depleted T cells, or T cells were the source of the cDNA or gDNA that made up the material.

Under the authors' procedure: Estimation of nucleated cell counts relied on the amplification of reference gene primers. Sequencing was performed with immunoSEQ multiplex PCR; in TCRdb, only in-frame clones are kept and a portion is missing. From that table come the V and J calls and clone size; the DNA was used to work out D and trimming. Here the sample spans roughly 120,000 clones, 85% being singletons. J lost 8 bases, V lost 5 bases, and 17 bases had no gene match. The CDR3 is 18 amino acids. CDR1 and CDR2 (germline): MNHEY, SVGEGT. While infection was still active, Seattle patients were enrolled and then followed longitudinally.

Sequencing was carried out using peripheral blood. The V and J genes are TRBV6-2 or TRBV6-3 and TRBJ2-3; 12 nucleotides agree with TRBD2. This receptor was identified in a woman older than 75 with COVID-19, enrolled during active disease. In DNA form, the CDR3 reads TGTGCCAGCAGTCAGCGGACTAGCGGGGATCAGTCGCCTCGTACGCAGTATTTT. Translated, it gives CASSQRTSGDQSPRTQYF.